This passage covers 24 T cell receptor beta chains from one sample sequenced in a study of neoadjuvant anti-PD-1 for oral cavity cancer. Stated time point: after neoadjuvant nivolumab, at surgical resection. Some clones are missing from TCRdb's copy, which holds only in-frame ones; the method was immunoSEQ multiplex PCR. The repertoire holds about 9,200 clones, under 75% seen once, with approximately 7.8% in the top ten. Sequencing was performed on tumor tissue, taken after nivolumab (anti-PD-1) treatment. The receptors derive from a person aged 35 to 85 with oral cavity squamous cell carcinoma.

The gene calls are TRBV7-2 and TRBJ1-6, with D unresolved. Germline V gene lookup returns CDR1 SGHTA and CDR2 FQGNSA. The germline V and J ends were trimmed by 3 bases and 6 bases, with 0 bases remaining between them. This CDR3 region has 11 residues. The CDR3 nucleotides are TGTGCCAGCAGCTTTAATTCACCCCTCCACTTT. Translating gives CASSFNSPLHF.

The chain carries TRBV28 and TRBJ2-3; D gene uncertain. Germline V gives CDR1 MDHEN, CDR2 SYDVKM. V dropped 3 bases and J dropped 6 bases, with 7 bases sitting between them. CDR3 size: 12 residues. CDR3 amino acids: CASSLILDTQYF. In nucleotides, the CDR3 is TGTGCCAGCAGTTTGATTTTGGATACGCAGTATTTT. Supplemented by reference TRBV28 and TRBJ2-3, the full variable domain reads DVKVTQSSRYLVKRTGEKVFLECVQDMDHENMFWYRQDPGLGLRLIYFSYDVKMKEKGDIPEGYSVSREKKERFSLILESASTNQTSMYLCASSLILDTQYFGPGTRLTVL.

This chain links TRBV6-1 with TRBJ2-3; D unclear. Deletions cut 6 bases from V and 2 bases from J, with 15 bases between. The germline V gene encodes CDR1 MNHNS and CDR2 SASEGT. The CDR3 is 15 amino acids. DNA for the CDR3: TGTGCCAGCAGGGAGTTTGTGGGCCCCACAGATACGCAGTATTTT. Encoded protein: CASREFVGPTDTQYF.

The chain employs TRBV2 and TRBJ1-5; 8 bases align to TRBD1. The germline CDR1 and CDR2 sequences are SNHLY and FYNNEI. The CDR3 sequence is 14 residues long. The V and J ends lost 7 bases and 7 bases, in that order; junction bases with no gene match: 9. CDR3 protein: CASTSGQGSQPQHF. CDR3 bases: TGTGCCAGCACCTCCGGACAGGGCAGCCAGCCCCAGCATTTT. Filled out from reference TRBV2 and TRBJ1-5, the complete variable domain reads EPEVTQTPSHQVTQMGQEVILRCVPISNHLYFYWYRQILGQKVEFLVSFYNNEISEKSEIFDDQFSVERPDGSNFTLKIRSTKLEDSAMYFCASTSGQGSQPQHFGDGTRLSIL.

This clone was recorded a few times. This chain uses TRBV6-1 with TRBJ2-7; D not certain. V gave up 1 base and J gave up 4 bases, with 14 bases separating them. The germline gives CDR1 MNHNS, CDR2 SASEGT. The CDR3 is made up of 15 amino acids. The DNA of the CDR3 is TGTGCCAGCAGTGAAGTTAGTTTGGGTTCTTACGAGCAGTACTTC. Protein sequence: CASSEVSLGSYEQYF.

The CDR3: CASRPSGTGTYEQYF. CDR3 DNA sequence: TGTGCCAGCAGGCCCTCCGGGACAGGGACCTACGAGCAGTACTTC. The chain is built from TRBV28 and TRBJ2-7; 9 bases agree with TRBD1. From germline, CDR1 is MDHEN and CDR2 SYDVKM. V dropped 6 bases and J dropped 2; count of bases not matched to a gene: 8. The CDR3 length is 15 residues.

CDR3 sequence (DNA): TGTGCCAGCAGCCGCCTGAGCCACACTGAGCAGTTCTTC. It is translated as CASSRLSHTEQFF. The rearrangement uses TRBV6-4 and TRBJ2-1; D gene unclear. The CDR3 loop spans 13 amino acids. V dropped 6 bases and J dropped 9 bases, with 15 bases sitting between them. Germline loops: CDR1 MRHNA, CDR2 SNTAGT.

This clone has only a few counts. The chain employs TRBV11-1 and TRBJ2-5; tentatively, D is TRBD2 (6 bases). The CDR3 spans 13 residues. Trimming stripped 1 base from V and 3 bases from J, with 6 bases between. Germline values: CDR1 SGHAT, CDR2 FQDESV (reference sequence). In DNA form, the CDR3 reads TGTGCCAGCAGCTTAGGACTAGAAGAGACCCAGTACTTC. Translating it yields CASSLGLEETQYF.

V usage is TRBV9 and J usage is TRBJ2-1, with 7 nucleotides matching TRBD1. Germline assignment: CDR1 SGDLS and CDR2 YYNGEE. The V and J ends lost 4 bases and 8 bases, in that order; junction bases with no gene match: 12. The CDR3 has 15 amino acids. The CDR3 sequence is CASSLQGQDRDEQFF. Here the CDR3 DNA reads TGTGCCAGCAGCCTACAGGGGCAAGATCGGGATGAGCAGTTCTTC.

This clone is large. This sequence joins TRBV5-5 and TRBJ1-6; D may be TRBD1 (6 bases). The V and J ends lost 5 bases and 10 bases respectively, with 16 bases between them. Germline V gene data show CDR1 as SGHKS and CDR2 as YYEKEE (reference sequence). The CDR3 loop spans 14 amino acids. The CDR3: CASRTGPRGSPLHF. The DNA of the CDR3 is TGTGCCAGCAGAACAGGGCCTAGGGGGTCACCCCTCCACTTT.

This chain connects TRBV6-6 to TRBJ2-7; the D is unclear. V gave up 10 bases and J gave up 7 bases, with 14 bases separating them. From germline, CDR1 is MNHNY and CDR2 SVGAGI (reference sequence). CDR3 length equals 11 residues. CDR3 bases: TGTGCCACCCTTCTAGGTACGGAGCAGTACTTC. Protein: CATLLGTEQYF.

This clone turned up a few times. The chain carries TRBV7-8 and TRBJ2-3, with 12 bases lining up with TRBD2. The V segment lost 1 base and the J segment 7 bases; nucleotides outside the gene matches: 9. The CDR3 consists of 17 residues. Germline values: CDR1 SGHVS, CDR2 FQNEAQ. This CDR3 is CASSLEVLAGGPYTQYF. The CDR3 nucleotides read TGTGCCAGCAGCTTAGAAGTTCTAGCGGGAGGGCCATATACGCAGTATTTT.

This clone is a singleton in its sample. This chain links TRBV18 with TRBJ2-7, with TRBD2 matching 7 bases. Germline V CDR1 and CDR2: KGHSH, LQKENI. The CDR3 runs to 14 residues. V dropped 6 bases and J dropped 6; count of bases not matched to a gene: 11. This chain's CDR3 is CASSPGGLVAEQYF. In nucleotides, the CDR3 is TGTGCCAGCTCCCCGGGGGGATTGGTTGCCGAGCAGTACTTC.

The chain couples TRBV7-8 to TRBJ1-1, with D unresolved. Trimming removed 4 bases at V and 8 bases at J, with 11 bases between. Germline-derived CDR1 and CDR2 are SGHVS and FQNEAQ. CDR3 length: 12 amino acids. The CDR3 coding sequence is TGTGCCAGCAGCTCCCCCCCCCAGGAAGCTTTCTTT. It encodes CASSSPPQEAFF.

CDR3 nucleotide sequence: TGTGCCAGCAGTGAGGGGCAGAATACCTACGAGCAGTACTTC. Its protein product is CASSEGQNTYEQYF. V is TRBV6-5 and J is TRBJ2-7; tentatively, D is TRBD1 or TRBD2 (5 bases each). Germline V gene lookup returns CDR1 MNHEY and CDR2 SVGAGI. The germline V and J ends were trimmed by 5 bases and 2 bases, with 13 bases remaining between them. CDR3 length: 14 residues.

In this sample, this clone is medium-sized. This sequence joins TRBV7-2 and TRBJ2-7, with D unclear. V shed 4 bases and J shed 4 bases, with 8 bases lying between them. The CDR3 length is 12 residues. Germline CDR1 and CDR2: SGHTA and FQGNSA. The CDR3 DNA reads TGTGCCAGCAGCTCGTCTAGGTACGAGCAGTACTTC. Its translation is CASSSSRYEQYF. The full variable domain, completed using reference TRBV7-2 and TRBJ2-7, is GAGVSQSPSNKVTEKGKDVELRCDPISGHTALYWYRQSLGQGLEFLIYFQGNSAPDKSGLPSDRFSAERTGGSVSTLTIQRTQQEDSAVYLCASSSSRYEQYFGPGTRLTVT.

The rearrangement joins TRBV6-1 to TRBJ2-7; 8 positions agree with TRBD2. This CDR3 has 13 amino acids. J gave up 3 bases and V 6 bases, and 4 bases lay outside the gene matches. The germline gives CDR1 MNHNS, CDR2 SASEGT. The CDR3 DNA reads TGTGCCAGCAGAGCGGGGGCAAACTACGAGCAGTACTTC. Its translation: CASRAGANYEQYF.

The chain carries TRBV30 and TRBJ1-6, with D perhaps TRBD1 (5 bases). From germline, CDR1 is GTSNPN and CDR2 SVGIG (reference sequence). V lost 1 base to trimming and J lost 3 bases, with 10 bases between them. The CDR3 covers 15 residues. The CDR3 coding sequence is TGTGCCTGGAGTGGTGGGCAGGGCTATAATTCACCCCTCCACTTT. It specifies CAWSGGQGYNSPLHF.

V gene TRBV6-4 combines with J gene TRBJ2-5; D remains unclear. Germline V gene sequence: CDR1 MRHNA, CDR2 SNTAGT. The CDR3 loop spans 13 amino acids. Trimming left V 5 bases short and J 9 bases short, with 16 bases between. CDR3 nucleotides: TGTGCCAGCAGTTCCCTCGCGGAGAGCCCCCAGTACTTC. Residues: CASSSLAESPQYF.

This chain joins TRBV5-6 and TRBJ2-5; D not resolved. The CDR3 is 14 amino acids. The V end was cut by 0 bases, the J end by 4 bases, with 10 bases between. Germline V lookup: CDR1 SGHDT, CDR2 YYEEEE. The CDR3 loop is CASSLGAARETQYF. Written as DNA, the CDR3 is TGTGCCAGCAGCTTGGGGGCAGCCCGAGAGACCCAGTACTTC.

The gene calls are TRBV4-1 and TRBJ2-3; no clear D. Germline CDR1 MGHRA, CDR2 YSYEKL. The V end was cut by 0 bases, the J end by 0 bases, with 7 bases between. The CDR3 is 15 amino acids. CDR3 sequence (DNA): TGCGCCAGCAGCCAAGAGTCCAGAAGCACAGATACGCAGTATTTT. This gives the protein CASSQESRSTDTQYF.

The chain links TRBV6-5 to TRBJ1-2; possible D gene TRBD1, 5 bases. The germline V gene encodes CDR1 MNHEY and CDR2 SVGAGI. The CDR3 sequence is 15 residues long. Trimming left V 2 bases short and J 1 base short, with 11 bases between. The chain's CDR3 is CASSYTGSINYGYTF. The CDR3 DNA sequence: TGTGCCAGCAGTTACACAGGCAGCATTAACTATGGCTACACCTTC.

The CDR3, as DNA: TGCGCCAGCAGCCAAGAGACTAGCGGTTCCTACTACGAGCAGTACTTC. Translating gives CASSQETSGSYYEQYF. The chain carries TRBV4-1 and TRBJ2-7; 9 bases fit TRBD2. The CDR3 consists of 16 residues. Germline CDR1 and CDR2: MGHRA and YSYEKL. With 0 bases clipped from V and 3 bases from J, the junction kept 6 bases outside the gene matches.

The chain uses TRBV10-1 and TRBJ1-2; D unresolved. V was shortened by 3 bases and J by 4 bases, with 9 bases between the two germline ends. There are 13 residues in the CDR3. The germline CDR1 and CDR2 sequences are WNHNN and SYGVQD (reference sequence). The CDR3 protein is CASSEGFSYGYTF. CDR3 nucleotides: TGCGCCAGCAGTGAAGGCTTCTCCTATGGCTACACCTTC.